This T cell receptor (beta chain) appears in the sequencing data of a study of OX40 agonist ivuxolimab in advanced cancers. As for the study in general: Allowance was made for prior anti-PD-1, anti-PD-L1 or anti-CTLA-4 therapy, and approximately 40% had some. Three patients responded partially, comprising one with hepatocellular carcinoma and two with cutaneous melanoma.

The method was immunoSEQ multiplex PCR; TCRdb's version includes in-frame clones alone and lacks a portion of them. The sample shows roughly 60,000 clones, around 83% of them seen only once. This CDR3 is built from 16 residues. Trimming took 4 bases from V and 2 from J; bases not matched to a gene: 6. Germline V CDR1 and CDR2: SGHNT, YYREEE (reference sequence). This clone was observed a handful of times. What it binds is not known. General study results and limits: At doses 0.1 to 3.0 mg/kg, CD4+ and CD8+ clones expanded.

The source is an adult with an advanced solid tumor such as melanoma, head and neck, liver or kidney cancer. The chain combines TRBV5-4 with TRBJ2-7, with TRBD2 identical over 13 bases. The sample was CD4+ or CD8+ T cells sorted from blood, taken in a trial of the OX40 agonist ivuxolimab. The CDR3 DNA follows: TGTGCCAGCAGCCAAGCCGGGACTAGCGGGACCTACGAGCAGTACTTC. This codes for CASSQAGTSGTYEQYF.